This TCR beta chain is from a study of monozygotic twins with inflammatory bowel disease. Comments on this clonotype: Its antigen is currently unknown.

Overall study findings and caveats: Among IBD patients, TCRbeta diversity (inverse Simpson) was lower than in healthy co-twins. Researchers report that IBD patients shared fewer clonotypes with others than healthy twins, especially amid disease activity.

The CDR3 length is 15 residues. CDR1 is SGHVS and CDR2 is FQNEAQ in the germline V gene. The authors drew approximately 2.4 ml of blood from each donor. Amplification of TCRalpha and TCRbeta cDNA involved two nested PCRs that ran for roughly 15 and 9 cycles. TCRdb re-called the 5' RACE reads, yielding one record per CDR3 amino acid sequence without DNA. The repertoire shows 350,000 to 400,000 distinct CDR3 sequences; the top ten hold 2.5% to 3%. This clonotype originated in a human donor with ulcerative colitis or Crohn's disease, or a healthy co-twin of an affected twin (not recorded which). The chain recombines TRBV7-8 with TRBJ2-7; lacking DNA, the TRBD1 call made by TCRdb goes unchecked. The source material was blood. The CDR3 here is CASSLMTVSSYEQYF.